This entry lists 6 T cell receptor beta chains sequenced from one sample in a study of blood T cells in healthy people across ages. Next came a second PCR, run for about 7 to 12 cycles, which used a sample-barcoded 5' primer along with a J-beta primer mix. TCRdb reprocessed the 5' RACE reads with MiXCR, giving one entry per CDR3 protein. The repertoire holds 850,000 to 1,000,000 distinct CDR3 sequences, around 49% seen once, with around an eighth in the top ten. Sequenced input: blood. The source is a man aged 25-45 years in good health.

This clonotype was seen more than once but under ten times. This chain uses TRBV5-1 with TRBJ2-3; D is perhaps TRBD2 (5 bases). This CDR3 is built from 14 residues. V was shortened by 2 bases and J by 1 base, with 8 bases between the two germline ends. Germline V lookup: CDR1 SGHRS, CDR2 YFSETQ. The CDR3 DNA is TGCGCCAGCAGCTTAATGGAGGGCACAGATACGCAGTATTTT. This sequence encodes CASSLMEGTDTQYF.

The chain has TRBV20-1 and TRBJ2-7, with 8 bases matching TRBD2. The J call may be wrong; the DNA end is better matched by TRBJ2-5. This CDR3 contains 15 residues. Germline CDR1 DFQATT, CDR2 SNEGSKA (reference sequence). CDR3 DNA sequence: TGCAGTGCTAGGGAACCGGGACTAGGACCAGAGACCCAGTACTTC. It translates to CSAREPGLGPETQYF.

A few counts support this clonotype. The J gene is TRBJ1-2, the V gene TRBV25-1; possible D gene TRBD1, 6 bases. CDR3 length: 16 residues. Trimming left V 6 bases short and J 8 bases short, with 25 bases between. CDR1 MGHDK and CDR2 SYGVNS come from the germline V gene. The DNA for the CDR3 is TGTGCCAGCAGCCTCAAGGTGGGGGCCGCGGTGTACGGCTACACCTTC. It specifies CASSLKVGAAVYGYTF.

This clonotype has only a few counts. This rearrangement joins TRBV29-1 to TRBJ2-7, with a possible D match to TRBD1 (6 bases). This CDR3 spans 13 amino acids. Trimming pared 4 bases from V and 1 base from J, leaving 11 bases between. Germline V gene sequence: CDR1 SQVTM, CDR2 ANQGSEA. CDR3 in amino acids: CSVVFRGSYEQYF. The DNA for the CDR3 is TGCAGCGTTGTATTCAGGGGTTCCTACGAGCAGTACTTC.

This clonotype was found a few times. This chain joins TRBV14 and TRBJ2-1, with TRBD1 matching over 7 bases. The V and J ends lost 5 bases and 2 bases, in that order; junction bases with no gene match: 6. CDR3 length: 15 residues. Germline values: CDR1 SGHDN, CDR2 FVKESK. The CDR3 loop reads CASSMEQGTYNEQFF. Written as DNA, the CDR3 is TGTGCCAGCAGCATGGAACAGGGGACCTACAATGAGCAGTTCTTC.

The gene calls are TRBV7-9 and TRBJ1-6; D ambiguous. V was clipped by 5 bases and J by 9 bases, with 8 bases between them. This CDR3 comprises 12 residues. Germline V lookup: CDR1 SEHNR, CDR2 FQNEAQ (reference sequence). Written as DNA, the CDR3 is TGTGCCAGCAGCCTGCAGGCTTCACCCCTCCACTTT. Translation: CASSLQASPLHF.